A selection of T cell receptor beta chains follows, all from one sample in a study of CD8 T cells in ankylosing spondylitis. Each CDR3 protein is one row after TCRdb ran MiXCR on the 5' RACE reads. The repertoire holds roughly 300,000 distinct CDR3 sequences, with 8% as singletons. Sequenced: blood, either unsorted or a sorted T cell fraction (not recorded which). The receptors shown here come from a male donor with ankylosing spondylitis. Both conserved end residues are part of each CDR3. A D gene is named only where the DNA matches it firmly. For some rows the clone size is stated as once, few or many, or as a class when expanded; others skip it.

TRBV30	once	TRBJ2-5	TRBD2	TGTGCCTGGAGTGGGGAGGGAGAGACCCAGTACTTC	CAWSGEGETQYF
TRBV10-3	many	TRBJ1-1	NA	TGTGCCATCAGTAACGACAGAGGGAACACTGAAGCTTTCTTT	CAISNDRGNTEAFF
TRBV9	NA	TRBJ2-7	NA	TGTGCCAGCAGCGTAGGCAGGGAAGGGGCTTACGAGCAGTACTTC	CASSVGREGAYEQYF
TRBV20-1	many	TRBJ1-3	NA	TGCAGTGCTAAGGGGATTGTCTGGAACACCATATATTTT	CSAKGIVWNTIYF
TRBV10-3	many	TRBJ2-5	NA	TGTGTCCACCCCCGGCCCCAAGAGACCCAGTACTTC	CVHPRPQETQYF
TRBV18	few	TRBJ2-7	TRBD1	TGTGCCAGCTCACCTCCCGGGACAGGGGACTCCTACGAGCAGTACTTC	CASSPPGTGDSYEQYF
TRBV2	many	TRBJ1-6	TRBD1	TGTGCCAGCAATCAGGAATTTGGACAGGTTTTTAGTAATTCACCCCTCCACTTT	CASNQEFGQVFSNSPLHF
TRBV5-8	NA	TRBJ1-2	NA	TGTGCCAGCAGCTTCTTGGGGACCGGCTATGGCTACACCTTC	CASSFLGTGYGYTF
TRBV10-3	NA	TRBJ1-1	NA	TGTGCCATATCCCAGGGCGTGGGCACTGAAGCTTTCTTT	CAISQGVGTEAFF
TRBV12-3/TRBV12-4	NA	TRBJ2-7	TRBD2	TGTGCCAGCACCTTGGGGCTAGCGGGAGGTATAGGGTACGAGCAGTACTTC	CASTLGLAGGIGYEQYF
TRBV25-1	NA	TRBJ2-5	NA	TGTGCCAGCAGTGAATGGAGGGGGCGCGAAGAGACCCAGTACTTC	CASSEWRGREETQYF
TRBV7-9	few	TRBJ1-2	TRBD1	TGTGCCAGCAGTCCGGGACAGCGAGTCTATGGCTACACCTTC	CASSPGQRVYGYTF
TRBV28	NA	TRBJ1-3	NA	TGTGCCAGCAGTACCTTTTTTGGACGGGGAGGAAACACCATATATTTT	CASSTFFGRGGNTIYF